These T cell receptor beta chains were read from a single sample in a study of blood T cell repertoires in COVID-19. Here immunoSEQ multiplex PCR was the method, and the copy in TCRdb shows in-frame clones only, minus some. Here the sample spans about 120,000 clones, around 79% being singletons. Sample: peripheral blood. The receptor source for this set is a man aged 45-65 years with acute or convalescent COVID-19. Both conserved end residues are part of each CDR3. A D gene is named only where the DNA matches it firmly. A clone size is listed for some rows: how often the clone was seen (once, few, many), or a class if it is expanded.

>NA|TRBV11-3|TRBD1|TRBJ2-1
CASSLYRGDNEQFF
TGTGCCAGCAGCTTATACAGGGGGGACAATGAGCAGTTCTTC
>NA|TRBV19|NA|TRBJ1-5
CASSTRTASNQPQHF
TGTGCCAGTAGTACCCGGACAGCAAGCAATCAGCCCCAGCATTTT
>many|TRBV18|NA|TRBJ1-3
CASSPLAVPGNTIYF
TGTGCCAGCTCACCACTCGCGGTTCCTGGAAACACCATATATTTT
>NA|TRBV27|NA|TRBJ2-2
CASSPRGSANTGELFF
TGTGCCAGCAGTCCCCGGGGGTCCGCGAACACCGGGGAGCTGTTTTTT
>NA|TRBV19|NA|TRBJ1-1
CASSIPTGGTEAFF
TGTGCCAGTAGTATCCCGACGGGGGGCACTGAAGCTTTCTTT
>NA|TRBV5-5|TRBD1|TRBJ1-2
CASSQGQANYGYTF
TGTGCCAGCAGCCAGGGACAGGCTAACTATGGCTACACCTTC
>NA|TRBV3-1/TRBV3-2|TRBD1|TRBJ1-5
CASSPSTGSNQPQHF
TGTGCCAGCAGCCCGTCGACAGGGAGCAATCAGCCCCAGCATTTT
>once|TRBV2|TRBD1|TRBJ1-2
CASTGQVLYGYTF
TGTGCCAGCACCGGACAGGTCCTCTATGGCTACACCTTC
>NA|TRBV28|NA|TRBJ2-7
CASSLPAGGAENEQYF
TGTGCCAGCAGCTTACCAGCTGGGGGGGCTGAGAACGAGCAGTACTTC
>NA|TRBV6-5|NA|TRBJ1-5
CASSYSRGHQPQHF
TGTGCCAGCAGTTACAGCAGGGGACATCAGCCCCAGCATTTT
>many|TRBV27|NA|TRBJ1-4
CASSQSGAAREKLFF
TGTGCCAGCAGTCAGTCAGGGGCAGCAAGAGAAAAACTGTTTTTT
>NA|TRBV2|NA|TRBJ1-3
CASSGYGLNTRVHTIYF
TGTGCCAGCAGTGGATATGGGCTCAACACCAGGGTGCACACCATATATTTT
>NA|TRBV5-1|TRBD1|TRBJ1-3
CASSPTGGGNTIYF
TGCGCCAGCAGCCCGACAGGGGGAGGAAACACCATATATTTT
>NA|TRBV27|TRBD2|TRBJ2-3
CASLTSGKSTDTQYF
TGTGCCAGCCTCACTAGCGGGAAGAGCACAGATACGCAGTATTTT
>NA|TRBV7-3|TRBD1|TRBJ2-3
CASSLVGTDTTDTQYF
TGTGCCAGCAGCTTGGTGGGGACAGACACCACAGATACGCAGTATTTT